The present T cell receptor (beta chain) was sequenced within a study of cytomegalovirus exposure and HLA in healthy donors. The PCR employed 60 Vbeta primers together with 13 Jbeta primers. Assay: immunoSEQ multiplex PCR; the TCRdb copy retains only in-frame clones and omits some. Of around 140,000 clones listed, around 9% are singletons. Trimming at V came to 2 bases and at J to 4 bases, leaving 2 bases not matched to a gene. CDR3 length: 14 amino acids. Germline CDR1 and CDR2: SGDLS and YYNGEE. Sequencing used PBMCs. The rearrangement uses TRBV9 and TRBJ1-3, with TRBD1 matching over 8 bases. The receptor's source is a woman aged 35 to 49 in good health and CMV-seropositive. For the CDR3, the DNA is TGTGCCAGCAGCGTTGGACAGGGAGGAAACACCATATATTTT. This gives the protein CASSVGQGGNTIYF. Drawing the rest from reference TRBV9 and TRBJ1-3, the complete variable domain is DSGVTQTPKHLITATGQRVTLRCSPRSGDLSVYWYQQSLDQGLQFLIQYYNGEERAKGNILERFSAQQFPDLHSELNLSSLELGDSALYFCASSVGQGGNTIYFGEGSWLTVV.